Included here is one T cell receptor (beta chain) sequence, with context. Clones were read by immunoSEQ multiplex PCR, and TCRdb kept only the in-frame ones, dropping some. The sample lists about 80,000 clones; around 77% were seen once. This sample was included in a study of blood T cell repertoires in COVID-19. Study as a whole: Both acute and convalescent COVID-19 samples were obtained from the United States, Italy and Spain.

Germline CDR1 WNHNN, CDR2 SYGVQD (reference sequence). V lost 5 bases, J lost 5 bases, and 6 bases stayed unmatched. The CDR3 covers 13 residues. This chain uses TRBV10-1 with TRBJ2-7, with 7 bases identical to TRBD1. The clonotype originates from a man aged 70 or older with active or convalescent COVID-19. Sequencing was carried out using peripheral blood. CDR3 nucleotide sequence: TGCGCCAGCAGTACGGGACAGAAGGACGAGCAGTACTTC. Its translation is CASSTGQKDEQYF.